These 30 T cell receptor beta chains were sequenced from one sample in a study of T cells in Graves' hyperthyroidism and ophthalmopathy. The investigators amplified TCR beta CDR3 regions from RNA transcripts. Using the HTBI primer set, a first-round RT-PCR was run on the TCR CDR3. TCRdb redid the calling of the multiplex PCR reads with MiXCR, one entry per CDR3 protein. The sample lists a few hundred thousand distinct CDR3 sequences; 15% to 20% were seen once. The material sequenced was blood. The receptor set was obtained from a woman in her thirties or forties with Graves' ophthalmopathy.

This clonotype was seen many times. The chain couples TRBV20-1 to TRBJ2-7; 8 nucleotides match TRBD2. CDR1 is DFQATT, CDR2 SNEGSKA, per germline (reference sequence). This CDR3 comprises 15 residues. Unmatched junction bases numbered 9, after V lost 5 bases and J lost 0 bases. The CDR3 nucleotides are TGCAGTGCTGGTGATAGCGGGGCCAGCTCCTACGAGCAGTACTTC. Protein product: CSAGDSGASSYEQYF.

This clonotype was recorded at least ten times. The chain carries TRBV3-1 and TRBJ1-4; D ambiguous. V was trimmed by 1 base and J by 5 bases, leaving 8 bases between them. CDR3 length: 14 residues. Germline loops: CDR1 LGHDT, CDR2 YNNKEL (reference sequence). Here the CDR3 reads CASSQVPENEKLFF. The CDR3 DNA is TGTGCCAGCAGCCAAGTACCTGAGAATGAAAAACTGTTTTTT.

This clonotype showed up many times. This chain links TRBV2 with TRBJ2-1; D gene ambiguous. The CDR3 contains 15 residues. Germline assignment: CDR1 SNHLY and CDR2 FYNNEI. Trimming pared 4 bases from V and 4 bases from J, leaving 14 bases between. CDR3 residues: CASSGRAPYYNEQFF. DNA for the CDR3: TGTGCCAGCAGTGGGAGAGCACCCTATTACAATGAGCAGTTCTTC.

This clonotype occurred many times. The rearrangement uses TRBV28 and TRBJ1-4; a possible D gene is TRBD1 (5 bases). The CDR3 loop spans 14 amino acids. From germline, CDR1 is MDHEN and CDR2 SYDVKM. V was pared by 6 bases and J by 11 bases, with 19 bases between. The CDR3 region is CASREGTGPEKLFF. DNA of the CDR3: TGTGCCAGCAGGGAGGGGACGGGACCCGAGAAACTGTTTTTT. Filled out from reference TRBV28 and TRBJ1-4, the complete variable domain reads DVKVTQSSRYLVKRTGEKVFLECVQDMDHENMFWYRQDPGLGLRLIYFSYDVKMKEKGDIPEGYSVSREKKERFSLILESASTNQTSMYLCASREGTGPEKLFFGSGTQLSVL.

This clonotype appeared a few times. The CDR3 sequence is CASSPNGRPNSPLHF. The CDR3 DNA reads TGCGCCAGCAGCCCGAACGGCAGGCCGAATTCACCCCTCCACTTT. The chain recombines TRBV5-1 with TRBJ1-6; D is unclear. V was trimmed by 4 bases and J by 7 bases, leaving 15 bases between them. Germline V gives CDR1 SGHRS, CDR2 YFSETQ. The CDR3 loop spans 15 amino acids.

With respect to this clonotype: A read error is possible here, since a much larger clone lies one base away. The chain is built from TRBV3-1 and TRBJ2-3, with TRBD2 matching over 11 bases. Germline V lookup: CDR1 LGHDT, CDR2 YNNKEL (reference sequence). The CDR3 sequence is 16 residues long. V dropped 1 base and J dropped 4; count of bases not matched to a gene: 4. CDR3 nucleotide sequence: TGTGCCAGCAGCCAAGTGACTAGCGGGGCGGCAGATACGCAGTATTTT. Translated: CASSQVTSGAADTQYF.

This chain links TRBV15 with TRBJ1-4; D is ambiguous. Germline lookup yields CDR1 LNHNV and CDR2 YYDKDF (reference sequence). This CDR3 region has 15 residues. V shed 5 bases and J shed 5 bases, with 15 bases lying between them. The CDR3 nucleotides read TGTGCCACCAGCCCCGGATACAGTCAGAATGAAAAACTGTTTTTT. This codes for CATSPGYSQNEKLFF. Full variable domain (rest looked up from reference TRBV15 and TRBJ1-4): DAMVIQNPRYQVTQFGKPVTLSCSQTLNHNVMYWYQQKSSQAPKLLFHYYDKDFNNEADTPDNFQSRRPNTSFCFLDIRSPGLGDTAMYLCATSPGYSQNEKLFFGSGTQLSVL.

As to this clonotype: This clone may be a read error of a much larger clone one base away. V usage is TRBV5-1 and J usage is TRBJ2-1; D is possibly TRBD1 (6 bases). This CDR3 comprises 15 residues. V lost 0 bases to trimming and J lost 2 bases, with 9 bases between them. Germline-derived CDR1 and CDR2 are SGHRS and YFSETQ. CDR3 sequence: CASSLGRGTYNEQFF. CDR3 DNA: TGCGCCAGCAGCTTGGGCAGGGGTACCTACAATGAGCAGTTCTTC.

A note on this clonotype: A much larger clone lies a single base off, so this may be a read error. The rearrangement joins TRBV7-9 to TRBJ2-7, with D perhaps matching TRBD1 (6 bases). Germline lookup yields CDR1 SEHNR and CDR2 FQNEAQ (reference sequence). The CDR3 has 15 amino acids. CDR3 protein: CVSSPRTADGYEQYF. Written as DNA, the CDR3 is TGTGTCAGCAGCCCGCGGACAGCCGACGGGTACGAGCAGTACTTC.

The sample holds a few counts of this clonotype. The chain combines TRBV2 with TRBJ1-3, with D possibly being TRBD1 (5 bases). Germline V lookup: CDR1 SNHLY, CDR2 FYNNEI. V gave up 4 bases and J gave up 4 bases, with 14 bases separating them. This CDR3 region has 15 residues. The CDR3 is CASSAEQGSGNTIYF. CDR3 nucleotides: TGTGCCAGCAGTGCGGAGCAGGGCTCGGGAAACACCATATATTTT.

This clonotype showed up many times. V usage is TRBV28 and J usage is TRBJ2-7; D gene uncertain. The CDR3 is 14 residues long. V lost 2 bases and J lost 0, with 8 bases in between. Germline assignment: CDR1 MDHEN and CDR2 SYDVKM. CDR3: CASSLRMSSYEQYF. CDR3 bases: TGTGCCAGCAGTTTACGGATGAGCTCCTACGAGCAGTACTTC.

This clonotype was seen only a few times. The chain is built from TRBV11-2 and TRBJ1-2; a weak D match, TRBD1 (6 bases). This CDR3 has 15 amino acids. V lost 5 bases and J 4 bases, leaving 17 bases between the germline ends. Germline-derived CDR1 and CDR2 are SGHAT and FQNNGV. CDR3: CASSPPFPDSYGYTF. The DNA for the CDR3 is TGTGCCAGCAGCCCCCCTTTCCCGGACAGCTATGGCTACACCTTC.

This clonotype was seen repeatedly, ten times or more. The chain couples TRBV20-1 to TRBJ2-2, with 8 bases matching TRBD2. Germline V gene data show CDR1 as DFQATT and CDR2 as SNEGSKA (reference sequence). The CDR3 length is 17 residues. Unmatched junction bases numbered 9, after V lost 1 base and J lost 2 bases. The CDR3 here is CSARVLLAGHNTGELFF. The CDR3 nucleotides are TGCAGTGCTAGAGTCCTTTTAGCGGGGCACAACACCGGGGAGCTGTTTTTT.

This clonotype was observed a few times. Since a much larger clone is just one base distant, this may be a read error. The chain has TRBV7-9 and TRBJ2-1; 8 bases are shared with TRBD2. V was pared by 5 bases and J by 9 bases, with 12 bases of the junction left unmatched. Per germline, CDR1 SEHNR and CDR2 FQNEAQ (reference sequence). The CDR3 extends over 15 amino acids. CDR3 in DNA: TGTGCCAGCAGCCTCGGGGCTAGCGGGTCGGCTGAGCAGTTCTTC. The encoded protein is CASSLGASGSAEQFF.

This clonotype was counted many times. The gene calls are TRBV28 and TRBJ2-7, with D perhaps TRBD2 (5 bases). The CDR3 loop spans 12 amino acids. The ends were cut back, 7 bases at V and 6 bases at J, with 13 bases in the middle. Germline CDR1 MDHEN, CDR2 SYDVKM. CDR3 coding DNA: TGTGCCAGCAAACCGGGAAGGAGCGAGCAGTACTTC. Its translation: CASKPGRSEQYF.

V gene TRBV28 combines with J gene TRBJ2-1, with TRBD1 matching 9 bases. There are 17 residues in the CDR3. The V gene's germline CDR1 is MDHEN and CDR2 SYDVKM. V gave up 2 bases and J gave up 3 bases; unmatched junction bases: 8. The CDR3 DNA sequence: TGTGCCAGCAGTTTAGCCCCCGGGACAGGGTACTACAATGAGCAGTTCTTC. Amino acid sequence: CASSLAPGTGYYNEQFF.

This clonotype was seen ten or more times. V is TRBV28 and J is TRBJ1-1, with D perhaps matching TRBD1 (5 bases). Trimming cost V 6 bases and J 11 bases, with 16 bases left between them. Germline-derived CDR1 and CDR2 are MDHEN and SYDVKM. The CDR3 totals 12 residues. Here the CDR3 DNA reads TGTGCCAGCAGCCCCGGACAACTCTGGGCTTTCTTT. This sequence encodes CASSPGQLWAFF.

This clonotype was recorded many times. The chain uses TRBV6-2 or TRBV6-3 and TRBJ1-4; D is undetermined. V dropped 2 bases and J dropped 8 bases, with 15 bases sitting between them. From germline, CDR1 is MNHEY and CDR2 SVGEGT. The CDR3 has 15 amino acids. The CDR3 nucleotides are TGTGCCAGCAGTTACGCCGGGCCCAGAGGGGAAAAACTGTTTTTT. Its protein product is CASSYAGPRGEKLFF.

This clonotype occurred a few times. The CDR3 loop is CASSRPQGARANVLTF. The DNA for the CDR3 is TGTGCCAGCAGCCGACCTCAGGGGGCTAGGGCCAACGTCCTGACTTTC. J is TRBJ2-6 and V is TRBV3-1, with 8 bases aligning to TRBD1. The V and J ends lost 4 bases and 5 bases, in that order; junction bases with no gene match: 7. This CDR3 has 16 residues. CDR1 LGHDT and CDR2 YNNKEL come from the germline V gene (reference sequence).

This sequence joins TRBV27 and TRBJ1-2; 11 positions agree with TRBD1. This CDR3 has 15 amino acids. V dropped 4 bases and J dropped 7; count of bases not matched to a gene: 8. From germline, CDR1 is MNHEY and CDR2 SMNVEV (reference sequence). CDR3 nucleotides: TGTGCCAGCAGTTCGACGGGACAGGGGGAACTTGGCTACACCTTC. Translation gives CASSSTGQGELGYTF.

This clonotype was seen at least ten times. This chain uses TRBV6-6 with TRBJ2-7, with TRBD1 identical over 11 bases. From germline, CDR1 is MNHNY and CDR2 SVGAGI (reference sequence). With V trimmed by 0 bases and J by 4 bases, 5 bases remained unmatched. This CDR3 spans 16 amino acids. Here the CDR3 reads CASSYSGTGGVYEQYF. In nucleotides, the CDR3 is TGTGCCAGCAGTTACTCGGGGACAGGGGGAGTATACGAGCAGTACTTC.

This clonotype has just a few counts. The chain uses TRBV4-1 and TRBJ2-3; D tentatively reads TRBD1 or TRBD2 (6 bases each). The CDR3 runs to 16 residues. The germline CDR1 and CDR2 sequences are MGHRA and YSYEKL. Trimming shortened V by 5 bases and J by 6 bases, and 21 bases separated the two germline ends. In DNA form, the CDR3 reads TGCGCCAGCAGCTCCCGGGGGCAATTAAAGGGGGATACGCAGTATTTT. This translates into CASSSRGQLKGDTQYF.

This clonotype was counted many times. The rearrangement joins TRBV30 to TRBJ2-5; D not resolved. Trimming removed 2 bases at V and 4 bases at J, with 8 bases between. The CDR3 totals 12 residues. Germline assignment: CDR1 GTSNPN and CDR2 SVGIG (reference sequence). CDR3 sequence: CAWSHSRETQYF. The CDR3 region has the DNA TGTGCCTGGAGTCATTCCCGAGAGACCCAGTACTTC. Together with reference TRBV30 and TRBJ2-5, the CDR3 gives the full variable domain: SQTIHQWPATLVQPVGSPLSLECTVEGTSNPNLYWYRQAAGRGLQLLFYSVGIGQISSEVPQNLSASRPQDRQFILSSKKLLLSDSGFYLCAWSHSRETQYFGPGTRLLVL.

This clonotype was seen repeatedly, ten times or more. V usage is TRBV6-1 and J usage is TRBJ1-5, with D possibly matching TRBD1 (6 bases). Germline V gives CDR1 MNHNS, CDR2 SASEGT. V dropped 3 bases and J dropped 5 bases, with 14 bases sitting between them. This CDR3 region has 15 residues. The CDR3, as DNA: TGTGCCAGCAGTGAGCCCCGAGGGGGTCATCAGCCCCAGCATTTT. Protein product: CASSEPRGGHQPQHF.

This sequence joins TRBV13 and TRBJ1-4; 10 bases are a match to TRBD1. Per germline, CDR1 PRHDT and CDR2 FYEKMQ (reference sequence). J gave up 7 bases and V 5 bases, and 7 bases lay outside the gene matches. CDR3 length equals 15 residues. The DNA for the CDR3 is TGTGCCAGCAGCGGCCCCCGGGACAGGGGTGAAAAACTGTTTTTT. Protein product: CASSGPRDRGEKLFF.

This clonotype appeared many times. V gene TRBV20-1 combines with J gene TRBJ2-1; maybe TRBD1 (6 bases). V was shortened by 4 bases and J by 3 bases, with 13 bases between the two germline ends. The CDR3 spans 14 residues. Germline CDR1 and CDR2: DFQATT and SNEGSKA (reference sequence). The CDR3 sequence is CSATPRGFYNEQFF. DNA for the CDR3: TGCAGTGCTACTCCGAGGGGGTTCTACAATGAGCAGTTCTTC.

This CDR3 is CASSQTAGGIYEQYF. The DNA of the CDR3 is TGTGCCAGCAGCCAAACAGCGGGGGGGATCTACGAGCAGTACTTC. The chain employs TRBV4-2 and TRBJ2-7, with TRBD2 matching over 10 bases. The CDR3 is 15 amino acids. Germline-derived CDR1 and CDR2 are LGHNA and YNFKEQ. V trimming: 2 bases; J trimming: 3 bases; junction bases outside the gene matches: 4.

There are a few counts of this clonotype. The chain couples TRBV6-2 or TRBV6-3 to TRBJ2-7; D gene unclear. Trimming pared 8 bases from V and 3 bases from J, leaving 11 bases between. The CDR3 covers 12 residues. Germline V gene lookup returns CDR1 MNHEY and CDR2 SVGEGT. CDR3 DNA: TGTGCCAGCTCTGGTGGAATCTACGAGCAGTACTTC. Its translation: CASSGGIYEQYF.

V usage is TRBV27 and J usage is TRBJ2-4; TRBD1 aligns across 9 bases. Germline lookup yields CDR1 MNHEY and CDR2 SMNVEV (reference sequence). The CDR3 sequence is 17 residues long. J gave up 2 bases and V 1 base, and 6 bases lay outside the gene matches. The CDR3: CASSLFGTGWSKNIQYF. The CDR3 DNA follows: TGTGCCAGCAGTTTATTCGGGACAGGGTGGTCCAAAAACATTCAGTACTTC.

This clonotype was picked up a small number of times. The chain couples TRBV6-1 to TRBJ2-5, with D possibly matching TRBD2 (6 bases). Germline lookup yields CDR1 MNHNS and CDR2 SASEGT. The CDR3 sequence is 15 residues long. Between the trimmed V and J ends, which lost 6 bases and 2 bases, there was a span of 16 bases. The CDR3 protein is CASSWEAGPQETQYF. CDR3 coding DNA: TGTGCCAGCAGCTGGGAGGCGGGGCCTCAAGAGACCCAGTACTTC.